This entry lists 3 T cell receptor beta chains sequenced from one sample in a study of T cells in Graves' hyperthyroidism and ophthalmopathy. Regions amplified from RNA transcripts were the TCR beta CDR3 regions. The HTBI primer set drove a first-round RT-PCR of the TCR CDR3. TCRdb used MiXCR to reprocess the multiplex PCR reads, holding one entry per CDR3 protein. Altogether roughly 380,000 distinct CDR3 sequences are present, roughly 14% being singletons, with the ten largest covering less than 25%. The sample consisted of blood. The receptors come from a man younger than 40 with Graves' hyperthyroidism that later progressed to Graves' ophthalmopathy.

This clonotype has a count of ten or more. The chain combines TRBV30 with TRBJ2-1; D remains ambiguous. Germline assignment: CDR1 GTSNPN and CDR2 SVGIG (reference sequence). This CDR3 is 15 amino acids long. With 2 bases removed from V and 4 bases from J, the gap between germline ends came to 15 bases. The CDR3 DNA is TGTGCCTGGAGTAAGCTCCTCGTTAAGTACAATGAGCAGTTCTTC. Protein: CAWSKLLVKYNEQFF.

This clonotype has ten or more counts. The V gene is TRBV9, the J gene TRBJ2-7; perhaps D is TRBD1 or TRBD2 (6 bases each). The germline V and J ends were trimmed by 0 bases and 3 bases, with 13 bases remaining between them. Germline lookup yields CDR1 SGDLS and CDR2 YYNGEE. The CDR3 contains 15 residues. CDR3 in amino acids: CASSVGAGDFYEQYF. In DNA, the CDR3 is TGTGCCAGCAGCGTAGGGGCAGGGGACTTCTACGAGCAGTACTTC. Variable domain in full (rest from reference TRBV9 and TRBJ2-7): DSGVTQTPKHLITATGQRVTLRCSPRSGDLSVYWYQQSLDQGLQFLIQYYNGEERAKGNILERFSAQQFPDLHSELNLSSLELGDSALYFCASSVGAGDFYEQYFGPGTRLTVT.

This clonotype was counted at least ten times. The V and J genes are TRBV7-8 and TRBJ1-2; TRBD1 matches 7 bases. This CDR3 contains 17 residues. The V segment lost 5 bases and the J segment 0 bases; nucleotides outside the gene matches: 12. Germline V CDR1 and CDR2: SGHVS, FQNEAQ. The CDR3 loop is CASSKRTGRPANYGYTF. CDR3 sequence (DNA): TGTGCCAGCAGCAAGCGGACAGGACGACCAGCTAACTATGGCTACACCTTC.